The 6 T cell receptor beta chains below all came from one sample that was sequenced in a study of T cell repertoires in cytomegalovirus infection. TCRdb re-analysed the reads in MiXCR, keeping a single row per CDR3 protein. The sample lists hundreds of thousands of distinct CDR3 sequences, 25% to 35% seen once, with 20% in the top ten. Their specific antigens are unknown. The specimen was cultured PBMCs, collected from culture after CMV antigen stimulation. The receptors shown here come from a human donor in good health (CMV status not recorded). Some clones in this sample may be carry-over from other donors' samples.

The count of this clonotype is one. The chain uses TRBV20-1 and TRBJ2-5; possible D gene TRBD1, 6 bases. The CDR3 totals 13 residues. Germline values: CDR1 DFQATT, CDR2 SNEGSKA (reference sequence). The germline V and J ends were trimmed by 0 bases and 4 bases, with 9 bases remaining between them. The CDR3 DNA reads TGCAGTGCTAGAGATATAGGGGGAGAGACCCAGTACTTC. Its protein product is CSARDIGGETQYF.

This clonotype was counted only a few times. This chain links TRBV9 with TRBJ2-1, with 7 bases that match TRBD2. The ends lost 3 bases at V and 9 bases at J; junction bases unmatched: 9. CDR3 length: 14 residues. Germline V gene data show CDR1 as SGDLS and CDR2 as YYNGEE. The CDR3 protein is CASSAPTSEGEQFF. DNA for the CDR3: TGTGCCAGCAGCGCGCCAACTAGCGAGGGTGAGCAGTTCTTC.

The chain joins TRBV24-1 to TRBJ1-2, with D possibly matching TRBD1 (5 bases). Trimming took off 6 bases at V and 7 bases at J, with 8 bases between the two ends. This CDR3 has 11 amino acids. CDR1 is KGHDR, CDR2 SFDVKD, per germline. The CDR3 DNA reads TGTGCCACCAGTTCGGGGCTTGGCTACACCTTC. Protein: CATSSGLGYTF.

The sample holds a few counts of this clonotype. The gene calls are TRBV5-8 and TRBJ1-5; D possibly corresponds to TRBD1 (6 bases). V was pared by 2 bases and J by 0 bases, with 18 bases between. Germline values: CDR1 SGHTS, CDR2 YDEGEE. CDR3 size: 18 residues. CDR3 sequence: CASSLNLRGHYSNQPQHF. CDR3 in DNA: TGTGCCAGCAGCTTAAATCTCCGGGGGCACTATAGCAATCAGCCCCAGCATTTT.

This clonotype was detected only a few times. The chain couples TRBV2 to TRBJ2-7; D is perhaps TRBD1 (7 bases). The CDR3 covers 14 residues. Deletions cut 3 bases from V and 3 bases from J, with 12 bases between. Germline CDR1 SNHLY, CDR2 FYNNEI. CDR3 loop: CASSDRQGGYEQYF. CDR3 coding DNA: TGTGCCAGCAGTGACAGACAGGGAGGCTACGAGCAGTACTTC.

This clonotype showed up many times. V is TRBV11-1 and J is TRBJ2-1; the match to TRBD2 covers 12 bases. Germline CDR1 SGHAT, CDR2 FQDESV (reference sequence). The V gene end was trimmed by 5 bases and the J gene end by 0 bases; junction bases not matched to a gene: 11. The CDR3 is 19 residues long. The CDR3 bases are TGTGCCAGCAGCGGCCAGACTAGCGGGAGTTCCCGCTCCTACAATGAGCAGTTCTTC. This codes for CASSGQTSGSSRSYNEQFF.